This TCR beta chain comes out of a study of blood T cells in healthy people across ages. A sample-barcoded 5' primer and a J-beta primer mix were used in a second PCR of roughly 7 to 11 cycles. One entry per CDR3 protein, called by TCRdb with MiXCR from the 5' RACE reads. The profile covers more than 1 million distinct CDR3 sequences, with around 43% appearing a single time and under 20% taken by the ten largest. Collection of about 9.4 milliliters of peripheral blood was performed for each donor. Per-sample PBMC isolation yielded at least 6 million cells. Concerning this clonotype itself: Its antigen remains unknown.

Study-wide results and caveats: Diversity estimates drawn from one million T cells were deemed underestimates. A roughly linear age-dependent decrease characterized TCR beta diversity per million T cells.

The TCR comes from a woman aged 55-70 years in good health. The specimen sequenced was blood.

DNA for the CDR3: TGTGCCAGCAGCAATTATGTTGGCGCGTCGCCCCAGCATTTT. Amino acids: CASSNYVGASPQHF. This chain connects TRBV27 to TRBJ1-5; D not certain. The germline gives CDR1 MNHEY, CDR2 SMNVEV (reference sequence). V lost 6 bases and J lost 9, with 18 bases in between. There are 14 residues in the CDR3.